The rows below give T cell receptor beta chains drawn from one sample of a study of early T cells in non-severe SARS-CoV-2 infection. TCRdb redid the calling of the 5' RACE reads with MiXCR, one entry per CDR3 protein. This table holds fewer than 80,000 distinct CDR3 sequences, about 4.9% found once. This specimen consisted of whole blood, obtained at baseline. The source is an adult who was a healthcare worker with PCR-confirmed SARS-CoV-2 infection or an uninfected control (not recorded which). The donor label of this sample is uncertain. Both conserved end residues are part of each CDR3. Each record gives: V gene, D gene, J gene, clone size, CDR3 protein, CDR3 DNA. The D gene is left open where the match is weak. Where a row states a size, it is once, few, many or the class of an expanded clone; other rows omit it.

TRBV5-4,NA,TRBJ2-1,NA,CASSRHTGLNYNEQFF,TGTGCCAGCAGCCGCCATACCGGACTCAACTACAATGAGCAGTTCTTC
TRBV20-1,NA,TRBJ1-1,many,CSASVPGNTEAFF,TGCAGTGCTAGCGTTCCGGGGAACACTGAAGCTTTCTTT
TRBV15,TRBD1,TRBJ1-2,few,CATRDRGLDNYGYTF,TGTGCCACCAGGGACAGGGGGTTGGATAACTATGGCTACACCTTC
TRBV19,TRBD1,TRBJ2-1,many,CASSKSRDRIYNEQFF,TGTGCCAGTAGTAAAAGCCGGGACAGGATCTACAATGAGCAGTTCTTC
TRBV28,TRBD1,TRBJ2-2,few,CASSLIGTGAPGELFF,TGTGCCAGCAGTTTGATTGGGACAGGGGCGCCCGGGGAGCTGTTTTTT
TRBV28,NA,TRBJ2-3,few,CASSLYPSDTQYF,TGTGCCAGCAGTTTATACCCTTCCGATACGCAGTATTTT
TRBV28,NA,TRBJ1-2,many,CASSRTRTVWGYTF,TGTGCCAGCAGCCGAACCCGGACCGTTTGGGGCTACACCTTC
TRBV25-1,TRBD2,TRBJ2-3,NA,CASSEPGLAPLSSTDTQYF,TGTGCCAGCAGTGAACCGGGACTAGCGCCACTATCTAGCACAGATACGCAGTATTTT
TRBV20-1,NA,TRBJ2-7,few,CSARDLEGYEQYF,TGCAGTGCTAGAGATCTTGAGGGTTACGAGCAGTACTTC
TRBV5-1,TRBD1,TRBJ1-1,few,CASSGTGKVGAFF,TGCGCCAGCAGCGGGACAGGGAAGGTTGGCGCTTTCTTT
TRBV7-3,NA,TRBJ2-3,NA,CASSFYRGKGDTQYF,TGTGCCAGCAGCTTTTACCGGGGGAAGGGGGATACGCAGTATTTT
TRBV11-1,NA,TRBJ2-7,many,CASSIRPIYEQYF,TGTGCCAGCAGCATTAGACCTATCTACGAGCAGTACTTC
TRBV7-6,NA,TRBJ2-1,many,CASSSLSHYNEQFF,TGTGCCAGCAGCTCCTTGTCCCACTACAATGAGCAGTTCTTC
TRBV6-2/TRBV6-3,TRBD1,TRBJ2-2,many,CASSYSTTGGWTGELFF,TGTGCCAGCAGTTACTCGACGACAGGGGGATGGACCGGGGAGCTGTTTTTT
TRBV27,NA,TRBJ1-5,many,CASDPPYSNQPQHF,TGTGCCAGCGACCCGCCTTATAGCAATCAGCCCCAGCATTTT
TRBV10-3,NA,TRBJ1-2,NA,CAISELFGYGYTF,TGTGCCATCAGTGAGTTATTTGGCTATGGCTACACCTTC
TRBV12-3/TRBV12-4,NA,TRBJ1-5,NA,CASSSDGRGPQPQHF,TGTGCCAGCAGTTCCGATGGACGGGGACCTCAGCCCCAGCATTTT
TRBV19,NA,TRBJ1-4,many,CASSMDSTTNEKLFF,TGTGCCAGTAGTATGGACAGTACAACTAATGAAAAACTGTTTTTT
TRBV19,NA,TRBJ1-5,many,CASSIISGQNQPQHF,TGTGCCAGTAGTATAATATCAGGGCAGAATCAGCCCCAGCATTTT
TRBV27,NA,TRBJ2-7,many,CASSSRALTYEQYF,TGTGCCAGCAGTTCCAGGGCGTTAACCTACGAGCAGTACTTC
TRBV4-3,NA,TRBJ2-2,few,CASSQEEGLTGELFF,TGCGCCAGCAGCCAAGAAGAAGGGTTAACCGGGGAGCTGTTTTTT
TRBV29-1,TRBD1,TRBJ2-3,many,CSVDGDRDGSTDTQYF,TGCAGCGTTGATGGCGACAGGGACGGGAGCACAGATACGCAGTATTTT
TRBV10-3,TRBD2,TRBJ2-1,NA,CAISGGLAGAVSSYNEQFF,TGTGCCATCAGTGGCGGACTAGCGGGTGCCGTCAGCTCCTACAATGAGCAGTTCTTC
TRBV28,NA,TRBJ2-3,many,CASIQARSTDTQYF,TGTGCCAGCATTCAAGCCCGCAGCACAGATACGCAGTATTTT
TRBV5-5,NA,TRBJ1-2,NA,CASSLAPGGPSGYTF,TGTGCCAGCAGCTTGGCCCCAGGAGGACCGTCTGGCTACACCTTC
TRBV2,NA,TRBJ1-2,many,CARDGYTF,TGTGCCAGGGATGGCTACACCTTC
TRBV6-2/TRBV6-3,NA,TRBJ1-5,few,CASNDSNQPQHF,TGTGCCAGCAACGATAGCAATCAGCCCCAGCATTTT
TRBV4-2,TRBD2,TRBJ2-1,NA,CASSKIRRTSGNNEQFF,TGTGCCAGCAGCAAGATCCGACGGACTAGCGGAAACAATGAGCAGTTCTTC
TRBV4-2,TRBD2,TRBJ2-5,NA,CASSLTSGGVTKTQYF,TGTGCCAGCAGCCTCACTAGCGGGGGGGTAACTAAGACCCAGTACTTC